This is a list of T cell receptor beta chains from one sample in a study of T cell responses to AZD1222 COVID-19 vaccine. Measured with immunoSEQ multiplex PCR; TCRdb has only the in-frame clones, and not every one. The sample holds about 96,000 clones, roughly nine tenths seen once. The input for sequencing was peripheral blood, taken on day 0 of AZD1222 vaccination. The receptors were gathered from an adult in good health. CDR3s include the opening cysteine and the closing phenylalanine or tryptophan. The order of the fields is D gene, V gene, clone size, J gene, CDR3 protein, CDR3 DNA. A D gene is named only where the DNA matches it firmly. Expanded clones get a size class; other rows say once, few or many, or leave the size out.

TRBD2	TRBV27	-	TRBJ2-1	CASSLGQRGGNEQFF	TGTGCCAGCAGTTTAGGGCAGCGGGGGGGAAATGAGCAGTTCTTC
-	TRBV29-1	-	TRBJ1-1	CSAVITEAFF	TGCAGCGCGGTCATCACTGAAGCTTTCTTT
-	TRBV4-2	-	TRBJ1-1	CASSQDPMNTEAFF	TGTGCCAGCAGCCAAGACCCAATGAACACTGAAGCTTTCTTT
-	TRBV6-1	-	TRBJ1-6	CASSDLGGWASRTSPLHF	TGTGCCAGCAGTGATTTAGGGGGTTGGGCAAGTCGGACTTCACCCCTCCACTTT
-	TRBV2	-	TRBJ1-5	CASSGGQPQHF	TGTGCCAGCAGCGGGGGACAGCCCCAGCATTTT
TRBD1	TRBV3-1/TRBV3-2	-	TRBJ2-6	CASSQVGQGRPGANVLTF	TGTGCCAGCAGCCAAGTGGGACAGGGAAGACCTGGGGCCAACGTCCTGACTTTC
-	TRBV12-3/TRBV12-4	-	TRBJ2-2	CASNAPNTGELFF	TGTGCCAGCAATGCCCCGAACACCGGGGAGCTGTTTTTT
-	TRBV14	-	TRBJ1-6	CASSFTTGSPLHF	TGTGCCAGCAGCTTCACGACGGGGTCACCCCTCCACTTT
-	TRBV6-5	-	TRBJ1-1	CASGETLDRLIEAFF	TGTGCCAGCGGGGAAACTCTGGACCGTCTTATTGAAGCTTTCTTT
-	TRBV7-2	-	TRBJ1-2	CASSLGGSYGYTF	TGTGCCAGCAGCTTAGGCGGGAGCTATGGCTACACCTTC
-	TRBV19	once	TRBJ2-2	CASSMRDTGELFF	TGTGCCAGTAGTATGAGGGACACCGGGGAGCTGTTTTTT
TRBD1	TRBV5-4	-	TRBJ2-1	CASSLRQGREQFF	TGTGCCAGCAGCTTACGACAGGGCCGTGAGCAGTTCTTC
-	TRBV7-9	once	TRBJ2-5	CASSRPVETQYF	TGTGCCAGCTCCCGCCCCGTGGAGACCCAGTACTTC
-	TRBV28	few	TRBJ1-2	CASSPGEGRSYTF	TGTGCCAGCAGTCCCGGGGAGGGAAGGAGCTACACCTTC
TRBD2	TRBV2	-	TRBJ2-3	CASNPGLGITDTQYF	TGTGCCAGCAACCCGGGACTAGGTATAACAGATACGCAGTATTTT
-	TRBV9	-	TRBJ2-3	CASSVWRSSTDTQYF	TGTGCCAGCAGCGTATGGCGTTCTAGCACAGATACGCAGTATTTT
TRBD1	TRBV7-8	-	TRBJ2-7	CASSFGDRGTYEQYF	TGTGCCAGCAGCTTTGGGGACAGGGGGACCTACGAGCAGTACTTC
-	TRBV2	-	TRBJ2-2	CATAGQTTGELFF	TGTGCCACCGCGGGACAGACAACCGGGGAGCTGTTTTTT
-	TRBV11-3	-	TRBJ2-1	CASSRGGGRQFF	TGTGCCAGCAGCCGAGGGGGGGGCCGGCAGTTCTTC
-	TRBV30	-	TRBJ2-7	CAWSVLVGDEQYF	TGTGCCTGGAGTGTACTCGTAGGGGACGAGCAGTACTTC
TRBD2	TRBV5-4	-	TRBJ2-3	CASSGRGRNTDTQYF	TGTGCCAGCAGTGGGAGGGGCAGGAACACAGATACGCAGTATTTT
-	TRBV4-3	-	TRBJ1-1	CASSLRWVGLNTEAFF	TGCGCCAGCAGTCTCCGTTGGGTAGGCCTGAACACTGAAGCTTTCTTT
-	TRBV19	-	TRBJ1-5	CASRRLGGDEGNQPQHF	TGTGCCAGTAGGCGACTGGGGGGGGATGAGGGCAATCAGCCCCAGCATTTT
TRBD2	TRBV20-1	-	TRBJ2-7	CSASRLAGDYEQYF	TGCAGTGCTAGTCGACTAGCGGGGGACTACGAGCAGTACTTC
-	TRBV7-8	-	TRBJ1-4	CASSLARGGGEKLFF	TGTGCCAGCAGCTTAGCGCGGGGGGGCGGTGAAAAACTGTTTTTT
-	TRBV6-5	-	TRBJ2-3	CASILIPRGTDTQYF	TGTGCCAGCATCCTCATACCCCGGGGCACAGATACGCAGTATTTT
TRBD1	TRBV5-5	-	TRBJ2-1	CASSLRIRGQGRFEQFF	TGTGCCAGCAGCTTAAGGATTCGGGGACAGGGTAGGTTTGAGCAGTTCTTC
-	TRBV2	once	TRBJ2-7	CASSRAGNEQYF	TGTGCCAGCAGTCGGGCGGGGAACGAGCAGTACTTC
TRBD2	TRBV6-2/TRBV6-3	-	TRBJ2-5	CASSFRSGGAGTQYF	TGTGCCAGCAGTTTTAGGAGCGGGGGGGCAGGGACCCAGTACTTC
-	TRBV2	-	TRBJ2-3	CASSEGMGAGDTQYF	TGTGCCAGCAGTGAGGGAATGGGAGCGGGCGATACGCAGTATTTT
TRBD1	TRBV9	-	TRBJ1-1	CASSSIQGADTEAFF	TGTGCCAGCAGCTCGATACAGGGGGCAGACACTGAAGCTTTCTTT
TRBD1	TRBV28	-	TRBJ1-2	CASNRGLDGYTF	TGTGCCAGCAACAGGGGACTGGATGGCTACACCTTC
-	TRBV19	few	TRBJ2-7	CASSIDVGGADEQYF	TGTGCCAGTAGTATAGATGTCGGGGGAGCCGACGAGCAGTACTTC
TRBD2	TRBV19	-	TRBJ2-2	CASSIPAGAPTGELFF	TGTGCCAGTAGTATACCAGCGGGGGCTCCCACCGGGGAGCTGTTTTTT
TRBD1	TRBV5-4	-	TRBJ1-3	CASSPDRVSGNTIYF	TGTGCCAGCAGCCCGGACAGGGTCTCTGGAAACACCATATATTTT
TRBD1	TRBV19	-	TRBJ1-3	CASSLPSPQGAYGNTIYF	TGTGCCAGTAGTCTCCCCTCACCTCAGGGGGCCTACGGAAACACCATATATTTT
-	TRBV3-1/TRBV3-2	-	TRBJ1-4	CASSHSGAYREKLFF	TGTGCCAGCAGCCACTCCGGGGCGTATCGAGAAAAACTGTTTTTT
-	TRBV7-3	-	TRBJ1-6	CASSPDGYNSPLHF	TGTGCTAGCAGCCCCGACGGATACAATTCACCCCTCCACTTT
TRBD1	TRBV7-3	-	TRBJ1-2	CASSTGGESYGYTF	TGTGCCAGCAGCACAGGGGGCGAGTCCTATGGCTACACCTTC
-	TRBV19	-	TRBJ1-2	CASRMGGLRNYGYTF	TGTGCCAGTAGAATGGGAGGGCTCCGGAACTATGGCTACACCTTC
-	TRBV19	-	TRBJ1-3	CASSINGSPGNTIYF	TGTGCCAGTAGTATCAACGGTTCGCCTGGAAACACCATATATTTT
-	TRBV6-5	-	TRBJ1-5	CASSYREDQPQHF	TGTGCCAGCAGTTACAGGGAGGATCAGCCCCAGCATTTT
-	TRBV29-1	-	TRBJ1-4	CSVEVGGVVEKLFF	TGCAGCGTTGAGGTCGGGGGAGTAGTGGAAAAACTGTTTTTT
-	TRBV6-1	-	TRBJ1-5	CASSDPARVDQPQHF	TGTGCCAGCAGTGACCCCGCCAGGGTTGATCAGCCCCAGCATTTT
-	TRBV30	few	TRBJ1-1	CAWSVEGSGTEAFF	TGTGCCTGGAGTGTTGAAGGGTCGGGCACTGAAGCTTTCTTT
TRBD2	TRBV10-3	-	TRBJ2-2	CAIREGRDTGELFF	TGTGCCATCAGAGAGGGGAGGGACACCGGGGAGCTGTTTTTT
-	TRBV2	-	TRBJ1-2	CASSDRSYGYTF	TGTGCCAGCAGTGATCGATCCTATGGCTACACCTTC
-	TRBV30	-	TRBJ2-4	CAWSPGASGIQYF	TGTGCCTGGAGTCCCGGGGCCAGTGGCATTCAGTACTTC
-	TRBV21-1	-	TRBJ2-5	CASSSRTGRGWETQYF	TGTGCCAGCAGCAGTCGGACAGGGAGAGGCTGGGAGACCCAGTACTTC
TRBD1	TRBV19	-	TRBJ1-2	CASSPTWDSNYGYTF	TGTGCCAGTAGTCCAACCTGGGACAGCAACTATGGCTACACCTTC
-	TRBV6-1	-	TRBJ2-6	CASSEALLRGRRSGANVLTF	TGTGCCAGCAGTGAAGCGCTTCTCAGGGGCCGTCGCTCTGGGGCCAACGTCCTGACTTTC
TRBD1	TRBV5-5	-	TRBJ2-7	CASSQADRVIYEQYF	TGTGCCAGCAGCCAAGCGGACAGGGTCATTTACGAGCAGTACTTC
-	TRBV5-6	-	TRBJ2-2	CASSLWSGSSNTGELFF	TGTGCCAGCAGCTTGTGGTCCGGTAGCAGCAACACCGGGGAGCTGTTTTTT